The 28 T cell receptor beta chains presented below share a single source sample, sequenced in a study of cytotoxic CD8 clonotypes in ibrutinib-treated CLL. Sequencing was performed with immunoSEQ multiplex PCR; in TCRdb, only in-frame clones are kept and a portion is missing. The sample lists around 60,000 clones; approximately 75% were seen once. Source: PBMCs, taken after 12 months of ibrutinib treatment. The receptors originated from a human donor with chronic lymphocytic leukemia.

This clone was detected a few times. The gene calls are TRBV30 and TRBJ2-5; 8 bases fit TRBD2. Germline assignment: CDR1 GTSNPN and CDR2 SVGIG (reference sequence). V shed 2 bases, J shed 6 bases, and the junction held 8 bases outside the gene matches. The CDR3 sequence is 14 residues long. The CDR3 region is CAWSQTSEGKTQYF. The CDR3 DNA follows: TGTGCCTGGAGTCAGACTAGCGAGGGGAAGACCCAGTACTTC.

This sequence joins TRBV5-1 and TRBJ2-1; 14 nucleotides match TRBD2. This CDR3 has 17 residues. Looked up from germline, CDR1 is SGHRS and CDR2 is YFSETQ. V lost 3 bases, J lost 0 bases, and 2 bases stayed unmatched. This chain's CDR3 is CASSSGLAGVSYNEQFF. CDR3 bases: TGCGCCAGCAGCTCGGGACTAGCGGGAGTCTCCTACAATGAGCAGTTCTTC.

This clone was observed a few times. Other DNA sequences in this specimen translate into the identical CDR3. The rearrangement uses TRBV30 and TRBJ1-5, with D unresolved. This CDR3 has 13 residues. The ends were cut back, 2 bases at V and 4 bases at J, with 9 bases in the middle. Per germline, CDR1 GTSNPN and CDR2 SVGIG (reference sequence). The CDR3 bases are TGTGCCTGGAGTTATCAGGAGAATCAGCCCCAGCATTTT. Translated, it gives CAWSYQENQPQHF.

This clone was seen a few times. CDR3 DNA: TGTGCCAGCAATCCAAGCAGGGGTACAGGAGGCTACACCTTC. Protein product: CASNPSRGTGGYTF. V gene TRBV27 combines with J gene TRBJ1-2; the D gene is possibly TRBD1 (6 bases). Deletions cut 7 bases from V and 8 bases from J, with 20 bases between. The CDR3 consists of 14 residues. Per germline, CDR1 MNHEY and CDR2 SMNVEV (reference sequence).

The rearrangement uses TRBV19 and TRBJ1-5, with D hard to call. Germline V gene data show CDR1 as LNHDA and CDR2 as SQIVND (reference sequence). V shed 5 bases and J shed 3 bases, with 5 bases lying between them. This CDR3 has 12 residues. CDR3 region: CASSVYNQPQHF. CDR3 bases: TGTGCCAGTAGTGTATACAATCAGCCCCAGCATTTT.

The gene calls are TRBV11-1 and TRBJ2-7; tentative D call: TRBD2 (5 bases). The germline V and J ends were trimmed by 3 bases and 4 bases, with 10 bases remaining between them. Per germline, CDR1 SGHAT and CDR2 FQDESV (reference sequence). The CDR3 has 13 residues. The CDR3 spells CASSLPGIYEQYF. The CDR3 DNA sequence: TGTGCCAGCAGCTTGCCCGGGATATACGAGCAGTACTTC.

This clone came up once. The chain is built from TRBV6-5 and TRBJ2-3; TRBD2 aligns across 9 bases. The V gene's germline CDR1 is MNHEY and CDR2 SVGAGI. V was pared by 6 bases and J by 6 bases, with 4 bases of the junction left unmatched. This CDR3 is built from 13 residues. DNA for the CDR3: TGTGCCAGCAGCAGACTAGCGGAGGATACGCAGTATTTT. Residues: CASSRLAEDTQYF.

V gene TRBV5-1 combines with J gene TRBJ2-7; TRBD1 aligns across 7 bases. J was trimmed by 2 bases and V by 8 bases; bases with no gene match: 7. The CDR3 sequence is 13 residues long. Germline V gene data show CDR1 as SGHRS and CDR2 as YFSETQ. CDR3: CASTGDSPYEQYF. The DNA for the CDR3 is TGCGCCAGTACAGGGGACAGCCCCTACGAGCAGTACTTC.

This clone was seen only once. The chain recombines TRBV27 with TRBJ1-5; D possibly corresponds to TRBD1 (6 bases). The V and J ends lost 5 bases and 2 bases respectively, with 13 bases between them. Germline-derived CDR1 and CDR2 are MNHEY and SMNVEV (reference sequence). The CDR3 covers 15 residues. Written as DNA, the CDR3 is TGTGCCAGCAGTATTACAGGGTTCGGCAATCAGCCCCAGCATTTT. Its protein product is CASSITGFGNQPQHF.

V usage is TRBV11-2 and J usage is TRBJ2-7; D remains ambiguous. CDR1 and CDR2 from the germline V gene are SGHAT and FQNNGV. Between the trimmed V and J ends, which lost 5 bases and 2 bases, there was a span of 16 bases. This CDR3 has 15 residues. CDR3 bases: TGTGCCAGCAGCAGCGTTGTCGGTAGTACCTACGAGCAGTACTTC. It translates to CASSSVVGSTYEQYF.

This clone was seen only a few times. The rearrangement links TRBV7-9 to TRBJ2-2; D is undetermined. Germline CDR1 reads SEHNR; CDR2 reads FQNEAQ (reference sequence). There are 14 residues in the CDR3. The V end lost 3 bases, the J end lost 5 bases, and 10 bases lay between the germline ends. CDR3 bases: TGTGCCAGCAGCTTGGAAGTGTGGACCGGGGAGCTGTTTTTT. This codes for CASSLEVWTGELFF.

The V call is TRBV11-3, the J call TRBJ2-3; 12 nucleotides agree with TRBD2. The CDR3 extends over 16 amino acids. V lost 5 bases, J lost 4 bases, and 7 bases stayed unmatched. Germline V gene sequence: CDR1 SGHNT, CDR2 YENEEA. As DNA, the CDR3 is TGTGCCAGCAGCCAACGACTAGCGGGAGAGTCAGATACGCAGTATTTT. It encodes CASSQRLAGESDTQYF.

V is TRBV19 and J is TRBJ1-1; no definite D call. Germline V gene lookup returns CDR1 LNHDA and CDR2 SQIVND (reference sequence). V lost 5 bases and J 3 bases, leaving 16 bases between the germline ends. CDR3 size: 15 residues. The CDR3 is CASSPTGSQDTEAFF. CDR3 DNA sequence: TGTGCCAGTAGTCCCACCGGTAGTCAGGACACTGAAGCTTTCTTT.

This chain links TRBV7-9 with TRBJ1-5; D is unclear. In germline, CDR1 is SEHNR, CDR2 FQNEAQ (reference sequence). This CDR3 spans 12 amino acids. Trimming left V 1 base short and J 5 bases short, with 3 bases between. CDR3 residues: CASSLEYQPQHF. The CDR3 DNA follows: TGTGCCAGCAGCTTAGAGTATCAGCCCCAGCATTTT.

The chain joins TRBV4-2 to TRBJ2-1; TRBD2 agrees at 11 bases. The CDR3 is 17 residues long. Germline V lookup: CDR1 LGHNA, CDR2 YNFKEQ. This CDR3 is CNSGTSGPRPSYNEQFF. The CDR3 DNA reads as TGTAACTCCGGGACTAGCGGTCCTAGACCCTCCTACAATGAGCAGTTCTTC.

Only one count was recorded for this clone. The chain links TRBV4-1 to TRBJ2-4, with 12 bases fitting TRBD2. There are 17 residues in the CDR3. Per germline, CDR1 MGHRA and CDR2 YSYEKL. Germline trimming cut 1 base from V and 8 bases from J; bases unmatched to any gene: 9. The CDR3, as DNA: TGCGCCAGCAGCCAAGTGACTAGCGGGAGTTTGAGATACATTCAGTACTTC. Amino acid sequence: CASSQVTSGSLRYIQYF.

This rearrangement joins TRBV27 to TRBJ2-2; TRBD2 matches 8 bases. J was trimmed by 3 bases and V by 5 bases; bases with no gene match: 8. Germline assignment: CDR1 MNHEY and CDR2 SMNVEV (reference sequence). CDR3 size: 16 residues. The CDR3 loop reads CASSPHRLAYTGELFF. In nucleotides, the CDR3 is TGTGCCAGCAGTCCCCACCGACTAGCGTACACCGGGGAGCTGTTTTTT.

The DNA of the CDR3 is TGTGCCAGCAGCCCCCTAGCCGGACAGGGGGCGCGCGAGCAGTACTTC. Encoded protein: CASSPLAGQGAREQYF. The genes are TRBV9 and TRBJ2-7; 11 positions match TRBD1. The junction had 12 bases not matched to a gene; V was cut back by 4 bases and J by 6 bases. The V gene's germline CDR1 is SGDLS and CDR2 YYNGEE. CDR3 length equals 16 residues.

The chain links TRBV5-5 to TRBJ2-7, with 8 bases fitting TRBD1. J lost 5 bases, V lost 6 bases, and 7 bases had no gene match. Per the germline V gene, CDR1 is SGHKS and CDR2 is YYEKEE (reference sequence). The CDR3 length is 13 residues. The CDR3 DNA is TGTGCCAGCATCAGACAGGGGAAGGACGAGCAGTACTTC. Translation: CASIRQGKDEQYF.

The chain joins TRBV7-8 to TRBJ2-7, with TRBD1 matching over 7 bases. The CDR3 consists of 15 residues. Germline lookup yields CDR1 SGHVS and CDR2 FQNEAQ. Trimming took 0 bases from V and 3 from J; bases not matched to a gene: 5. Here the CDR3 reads CASSLARQGSYEQYF. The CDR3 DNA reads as TGTGCCAGCAGCTTAGCGAGACAGGGTAGCTACGAGCAGTACTTC.

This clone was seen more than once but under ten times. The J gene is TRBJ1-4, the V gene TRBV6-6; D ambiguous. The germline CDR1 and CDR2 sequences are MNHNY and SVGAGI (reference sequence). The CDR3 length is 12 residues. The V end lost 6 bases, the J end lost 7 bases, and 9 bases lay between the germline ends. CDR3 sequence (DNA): TGTGCCAGCAGCCCGAACAGTGAAAAACTGTTTTTT. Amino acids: CASSPNSEKLFF.

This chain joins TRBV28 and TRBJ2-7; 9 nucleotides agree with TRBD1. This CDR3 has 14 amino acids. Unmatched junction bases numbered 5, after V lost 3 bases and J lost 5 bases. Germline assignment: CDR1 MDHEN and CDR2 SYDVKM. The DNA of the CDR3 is TGTGCCAGCAGTTTCGGGGACAGGGTGAACGAGCAGTACTTC. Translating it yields CASSFGDRVNEQYF.

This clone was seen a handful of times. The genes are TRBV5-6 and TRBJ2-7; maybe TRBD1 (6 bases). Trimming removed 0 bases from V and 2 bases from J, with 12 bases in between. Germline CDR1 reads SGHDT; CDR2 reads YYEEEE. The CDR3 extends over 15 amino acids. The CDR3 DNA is TGTGCCAGCAGCTTGGCCCCAGGGGATGCCTACGAGCAGTACTTC. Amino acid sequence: CASSLAPGDAYEQYF.

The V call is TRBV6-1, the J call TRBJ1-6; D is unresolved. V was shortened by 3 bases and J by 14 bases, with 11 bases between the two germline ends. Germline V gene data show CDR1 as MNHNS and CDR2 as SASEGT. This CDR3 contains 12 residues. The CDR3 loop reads CASSDPGVTLHF. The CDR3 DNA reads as TGTGCCAGCAGTGATCCGGGAGTGACCCTCCACTTT.

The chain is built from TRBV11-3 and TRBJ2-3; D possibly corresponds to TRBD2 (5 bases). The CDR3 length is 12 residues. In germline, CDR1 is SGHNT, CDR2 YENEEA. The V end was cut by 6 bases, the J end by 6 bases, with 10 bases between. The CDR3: CASSRGMDTQYF. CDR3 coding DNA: TGTGCCAGCAGTCGGGGAATGGATACGCAGTATTTT.

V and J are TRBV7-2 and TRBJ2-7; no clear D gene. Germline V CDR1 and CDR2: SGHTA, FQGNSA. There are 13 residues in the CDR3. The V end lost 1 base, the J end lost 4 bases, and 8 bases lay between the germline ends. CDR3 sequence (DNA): TGTGCCAGCAGCTTAGTTATGACGTACGAGCAGTACTTC. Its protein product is CASSLVMTYEQYF.

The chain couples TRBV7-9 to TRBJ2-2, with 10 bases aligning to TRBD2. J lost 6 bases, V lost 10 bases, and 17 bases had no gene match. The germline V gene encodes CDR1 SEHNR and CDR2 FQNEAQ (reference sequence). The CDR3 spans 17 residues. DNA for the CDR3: TGTGCCAAAATTCCCCGCCTAGCGGGAGCGTGTGCCGGGGAGCTGTTTTTT. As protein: CAKIPRLAGACAGELFF. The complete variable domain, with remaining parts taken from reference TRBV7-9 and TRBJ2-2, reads DTGVSQNPRHKITKRGQNVTFRCDPISEHNRLYWYRQTLGQGPEFLTYFQNEAQLEKSRLLSDRFSAERPKGSFSTLEIQRTEQGDSAMYLCAKIPRLAGACAGELFFGEGSRLTVL.

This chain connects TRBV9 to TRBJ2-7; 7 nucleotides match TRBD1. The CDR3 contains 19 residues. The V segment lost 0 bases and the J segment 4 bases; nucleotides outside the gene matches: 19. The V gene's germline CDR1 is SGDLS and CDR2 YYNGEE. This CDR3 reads CASSVGVGTLGAGGYEQYF. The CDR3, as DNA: TGTGCCAGCAGCGTAGGTGTGGGGACCCTGGGGGCAGGGGGATACGAGCAGTACTTC.